A single sample gave rise to the 2 T cell receptor beta chains below, sequenced in a study of follicular helper T cells after annual influenza vaccination (dated by TCRdb to the late 2010s). Libraries were prepared through the immunoSEQ multiplex PCR assay. TCRdb stores this immuneACCESS table with in-frame sequences only. Part of the clones is absent; in the studies checked, under half of the shortfall reflects unresolved V genes, and no reason is known for the rest. Present in this sample are more than 10,000 clones, 70% to 80% of which were seen just once. Approximately 0.88% of the sample rests with the top ten. The input for sequencing was CXCR5- memory CD4+ T cells sorted from blood, taken 6 weeks after influenza vaccination. The sample's cell subset or site label is to be understood as: CXCR5- memory CD4 T cells. These TCRs come from an adult who received the influenza vaccine.

The V and J genes are TRBV2 and TRBJ2-7, with 8 bases that match TRBD1. V gave up 10 bases and J gave up 2 bases; unmatched junction bases: 7. This CDR3 comprises 13 residues. Germline assignment: CDR1 SNHLY and CDR2 FYNNEI. CDR3 DNA: TGTGCCACCTCTCAGGGGGCCCCCTACGAGCAGTACTTC. It translates to CATSQGAPYEQYF. Using reference TRBV2 and TRBJ2-7 for the parts outside the CDR3, the full variable domain is EPEVTQTPSHQVTQMGQEVILRCVPISNHLYFYWYRQILGQKVEFLVSFYNNEISEKSEIFDDQFSVERPDGSNFTLKIRSTKLEDSAMYFCATSQGAPYEQYFGPGTRLTVT.

V usage is TRBV10-1 and J usage is TRBJ2-5, with 16 positions matching TRBD2. The length of the CDR3 is 17 residues. V shed 6 bases and J 0 bases; nucleotides not matched to a gene: 4. Germline V gene lookup returns CDR1 WNHNN and CDR2 SYGVQD (reference sequence). The CDR3 here is CASRTGLAGGYQETQYF. CDR3 bases: TGCGCCAGCAGGACGGGACTAGCGGGGGGGTACCAAGAGACCCAGTACTTC.